This T cell receptor beta chain derives from a study of neurological immune-mediated disorders. The germline V and J ends were trimmed by 4 bases and 4 bases, with 16 bases remaining between them. In germline, CDR1 is ENHRY, CDR2 SYGVKD. There are 15 residues in the CDR3. Study results and caveats: Healthy controls had more TCR clonal expansion than multiple sclerosis, which showed the least, whereas HTLV-1-associated myelopathy showed the most. Private repertoires in all groups were suggested, as expanded clones shared no CDR3 amino acid sequences across subjects.

Over 170 million TCR-beta sequences from 15-18 subjects were obtained in each sequencing run. Each CDR3 protein is one row after TCRdb ran MiXCR on the 5' RACE reads. The profile shows 42,000 or so distinct CDR3 sequences, roughly 2.5% of them singletons. As regards this clonotype: Its antigen remains unidentified.

This clonotype was sampled from a man younger than 45 with multiple sclerosis. The sequencing sample was made of PBMCs. This sequence joins TRBV10-3 and TRBJ2-5; D tentatively fits TRBD1 or TRBD2 (7 bases each). CDR3 protein: CAISAPGRGRETQYF. In nucleotides, the CDR3 is TGTGCCATCAGTGCGCCAGGGAGGGGGCGAGAGACCCAGTACTTC.